The 7 T cell receptor beta chains below were found in one sample sequenced in a study of blood T cells in healthy people across ages. Alongside a J-beta primer mix, a sample-barcoded 5' primer served in a second PCR lasting roughly 7 to 12 cycles. TCRdb reanalysed the 5' RACE reads using MiXCR and keeps one entry per CDR3 protein. Among 760,000 or so distinct CDR3 sequences, about 25% were seen once, and the ten largest hold 9.4%. The same specimen was also included in a second study, on T cells of mothers and their children.

The sequenced sample consisted of blood. The receptors here all came from a boy aged 5-17 years in good health.

The chain employs TRBV20-1 and TRBJ1-2, with 8 bases aligning to TRBD1. Unmatched junction bases numbered 12, after V lost 2 bases and J lost 4 bases. The germline V gene has CDR1 DFQATT and CDR2 SNEGSKA (reference sequence). The CDR3 is 16 residues long. The CDR3 DNA reads TGCAGTGCTAGACCCCACGACAGGGGACAACTCTATGGCTACACCTTC. Translated: CSARPHDRGQLYGYTF.

This sequence joins TRBV29-1 and TRBJ2-3, with 14 bases lining up with TRBD2. There are 16 residues in the CDR3. V was pared by 7 bases and J by 2 bases, with 8 bases of the junction left unmatched. Per the germline V gene, CDR1 is SQVTM and CDR2 is ANQGSEA. CDR3 sequence: CSGKGLAGGHTDTQYF. The CDR3 DNA is TGCAGCGGAAAAGGACTAGCGGGAGGTCACACAGATACGCAGTATTTT.

This clonotype was detected a few times. The V and J genes are TRBV5-4 and TRBJ1-4, with 9 nucleotides matching TRBD1. In germline, CDR1 is SGHNT, CDR2 YYREEE (reference sequence). CDR3 length: 15 amino acids. V trimming: 0 bases; J trimming: 5 bases; junction bases outside the gene matches: 2. The CDR3 sequence: CASSLVGQGNEKLFF. CDR3 in DNA: TGTGCCAGCAGCTTGGTGGGACAGGGCAATGAAAAACTGTTTTTT. The full variable domain, rest sourced from reference TRBV5-4 and TRBJ1-4, is ETGVTQSPTHLIKTRGQQVTLRCSSQSGHNTVSWYQQALGQGPQFIFQYYREEENGRGNFPPRFSGLQFPNYSSELNVNALELDDSALYLCASSLVGQGNEKLFFGSGTQLSVL.

This chain uses TRBV24-1 with TRBJ2-7; possibly TRBD1 for D (5 bases). CDR1 KGHDR and CDR2 SFDVKD come from the germline V gene. Trimming left V 6 bases short and J 4 bases short, with 12 bases between. There are 13 residues in the CDR3. CDR3 nucleotide sequence: TGTGCCACCAGTCCAGGGATGGGGTACGAGCAGTACTTC. It encodes CATSPGMGYEQYF.

The gene calls are TRBV7-9 and TRBJ2-2; maybe TRBD2 (6 bases). V was trimmed by 5 bases and J by 3 bases, leaving 22 bases between them. The germline V gene encodes CDR1 SEHNR and CDR2 FQNEAQ (reference sequence). The CDR3 contains 18 residues. The CDR3 DNA reads as TGTGCCAGCAGCCATGGAGAAGGTCGGGAGTGGTACACCGGGGAGCTGTTTTTT. Amino acids: CASSHGEGREWYTGELFF.

This clonotype was seen a handful of times. The V and J genes are TRBV28 and TRBJ2-1; D is undetermined. CDR3 size: 14 residues. V was pared by 5 bases and J by 2 bases, with 10 bases between. CDR1 and CDR2 (germline): MDHEN, SYDVKM. The CDR3 DNA follows: TGTGCCAGCAGTGCTCGATTGACCTACAATGAGCAGTTCTTC. Translation gives CASSARLTYNEQFF.

This clonotype was picked up a small number of times. The chain links TRBV7-9 to TRBJ1-4; D is perhaps TRBD1 (6 bases). This CDR3 is 16 amino acids long. CDR1 and CDR2 (germline): SEHNR, FQNEAQ (reference sequence). The V gene lost 4 bases and the J gene lost 8 bases, with 20 bases spanning the gap. The DNA of the CDR3 is TGTGCCAGCAGCTATAACAAGGGGGATGGTTGGGAAAAACTGTTTTTT. It is translated as CASSYNKGDGWEKLFF.